Listed below are T cell receptor beta chains from one sample, sequenced in a study of human T cells and chemical hapten exposure. TCRdb ran MiXCR on the RACE reads and lists one entry per CDR3 protein. The table shows some 84,000 distinct CDR3 sequences, with 10% occurring only once. Sequenced here: whole blood, sampled in connection with sensitization to the hapten diphenylcyclopropenone (DPC). All receptors derive from a woman between 45 and 65 years old with alopecia areata. Some clones in this sample may be carry-over from other donors' samples. Each CDR3 is given with its conserved first and last residue. The D gene is left open where the match is weak. Clone size is stated in some rows and not others, as once, few, many or a class when expanded.

V	J	size	D	DNA	CDR3
TRBV5-4	TRBJ2-5	many	TRBD1	TGTGCCAGCAGCTTGTTCACAGGGGAAGAGACCCAGTACTTC	CASSLFTGEETQYF
TRBV15	TRBJ1-5	few	.	TGTGCCACCAGCAGAGATACTCAGCCCCAGCATTTT	CATSRDTQPQHF
TRBV6-6	TRBJ2-1	many	.	TGTGCCAGCAGTTACTCGAGGCAGGGCTCCTACAATGAGCAGTTCTTC	CASSYSRQGSYNEQFF
TRBV20-1	TRBJ1-1	many	.	TGCAGTGCTAGAACTTCAAGTGGGAAAAACACTGAAGCTTTCTTT	CSARTSSGKNTEAFF
TRBV29-1	TRBJ2-2	.	.	TGCAGCGTCCAGGGTCGAGGCACCGGGGGGCTGTTTTTT	CSVQGRGTGGLFF
TRBV2	TRBJ1-4	many	TRBD1	TGTGCCAGCAGTGAGGCAGGGGGGATCGGAAAACTGTTTTTT	CASSEAGGIGKLFF
TRBV10-3	TRBJ2-1	many	TRBD1	TGTGCCATCAGTGAAACCGGGACAGGGGGTGGCAATGAGCAGTTCTTC	CAISETGTGGGNEQFF
TRBV28	TRBJ1-3	.	.	TGTGCCAGCAGACCAGACAGGACTGGAAACACCATATATTTT	CASRPDRTGNTIYF
TRBV27	TRBJ2-3	few	.	TGTGCCACCGCCCGTGGGGATTGGGATACGCAGTATTTT	CATARGDWDTQYF
TRBV7-2	TRBJ1-5	many	.	TGTGCCAGCAGCTTAGGGGGTCTTAGCAATCAGCCCCAGCATTTT	CASSLGGLSNQPQHF
TRBV29-1	TRBJ2-3	.	.	TGCAGCGTTGGTGTCAGCCTCACAGATACGCAGTATTTT	CSVGVSLTDTQYF
TRBV29-1	TRBJ2-1	.	TRBD2	TGCAGCACGGCGGGACTAGCGAACTACAATGAGCAGTTCTTC	CSTAGLANYNEQFF
TRBV27	TRBJ2-1	.	.	TGTGCCAGCAGTTCGACTAGGAGGGGCAATGAGCAGTTCTTC	CASSSTRRGNEQFF
TRBV5-6	TRBJ1-1	.	.	TGTGCCAGCCGTTACTCGGACCGGAACACTGAAGCTTTCTTT	CASRYSDRNTEAFF
TRBV6-5	TRBJ2-3	once	TRBD2	TGTGCCAGCAGCCGGGGGGGCATAGATACGCAGTATTTT	CASSRGGIDTQYF
TRBV11-2	TRBJ2-1	.	.	TGTGCCAGCAGAACCGCCGTCAATGAGCAGTTCTTC	CASRTAVNEQFF
TRBV20-1	TRBJ2-1	.	TRBD2	TGCAGTGCTAGAGGTGGGGGGACTAGCGGTTACAATGAGCAGTTCTTC	CSARGGGTSGYNEQFF
TRBV2	TRBJ2-3	.	TRBD2	TGTGCCAGCAGTCCGGGGAGGGCGACGCAGTATTTT	CASSPGRATQYF
TRBV11-2	TRBJ1-1	many	TRBD1	TGTGCCAGCAAATTGACAGGGAACATGAACACTGAAGCTTTCTTT	CASKLTGNMNTEAFF
TRBV5-1	TRBJ2-5	.	TRBD2	TGCGCCAGCAGCTTGGTTAGCGGGGCAGAAGAGACCCAGTACTTC	CASSLVSGAEETQYF
TRBV6-6	TRBJ1-3	many	.	TGTGCCAGCAGTTCACCAGGTCCTAACTCTGGAAACACCATATATTTT	CASSSPGPNSGNTIYF
TRBV6-6	TRBJ2-3	.	TRBD2	TGTGCCAGCAGCTCGCTAGCGGGGTCCACAGATACGCAGTATTTT	CASSSLAGSTDTQYF
TRBV29-1	TRBJ2-4	many	TRBD2	TGCAGCGTTGGGGTAGCGGGTAAAAACATTCAGTACTTC	CSVGVAGKNIQYF
TRBV2	TRBJ1-3	few	.	TGTGCCAGCACGGGGCAGAGCTCTGGAAACACCATATATTTT	CASTGQSSGNTIYF
TRBV24-1	TRBJ2-2	few	TRBD2	TGTGCCACCAGTGACCCGGGACTAGCGGGAGAGGAGACCGGGGAGCTGTTTTTT	CATSDPGLAGEETGELFF